The source of this T cell receptor beta chain is a study of identical twins. A single record per CDR3 protein comes from TCRdb applying MiXCR to the 5' RACE reads. Of 1.5 million to 2 million distinct CDR3 sequences listed, about 32% are singletons. Study-level findings and limits: Conclusions came from cross-sectional statistical analysis, not from following the same donors. Zero-insertion analyses were open to partial confounding by invariant MAIT and iNKT cells. Abundant beta clonotypes from cord blood had fewer insertions, unlike memory repertoires, which showed none. The study found excess low generation probability among twin-shared out-of-frame alpha sequences.

Details on this clonotype: The antigen is unknown.

The V end was cut by 1 base, the J end by 0 bases, with 15 bases between. Germline CDR1 and CDR2: DFQATT and SNEGSKA (reference sequence). The CDR3 has 16 residues. Sequenced material: cord blood. This receptor was obtained from a newborn girl in good health. The chain has TRBV20-1 and TRBJ1-1, with D possibly being TRBD1 (6 bases). CDR3 sequence (DNA): TGCAGTGCTAGAGTCCCCGGGACACCTATGAACACTGAAGCTTTCTTT. Amino acids: CSARVPGTPMNTEAFF.